Below, one T cell receptor (beta chain) is given with its context. Its matching antigen is unknown. V was shortened by 0 bases and J by 9 bases, with 10 bases between the two germline ends. CDR1 SGDLS and CDR2 YYNGEE come from the germline V gene. This CDR3 region has 13 residues. These data originate in a study of radiation and T cells in renal cell carcinoma. Study-level findings and limits: From baseline, blood top tumor clonotypes peaked at 2 weeks post-radiation.

The time point here: blood 2 weeks post-SBRT. Treatment reported: 15 Gy SBRT to primary tumor, nephrectomy 4 weeks later. The tumor was a clear cell renal cell carcinoma. Measured with immunoSEQ multiplex PCR; TCRdb has only the in-frame clones, and not every one. In the table there are 150,000 to 160,000 clones, about 91% of which are singletons. The V and J genes are TRBV9 and TRBJ2-1; D call uncertain. The material was blood, obtained from a patient whose treatment included radiotherapy and nephrectomy. The receptor was derived from a woman aged 50 to 60 with renal cell carcinoma. CDR3 DNA: TGTGCCAGCAGCGTAGAAGAGTTTAGTGAGCAGTTCTTC. The encoded protein is CASSVEEFSEQFF.